The 32 T cell receptor beta chains below were found in one sample sequenced in a study of blood T cell repertoires in COVID-19. Repertoires were generated with immunoSEQ multiplex PCR, while TCRdb's copy carries only in-frame clones and drops some. The sample carries under 200,000 clones, approximately 80% recorded once. Material: peripheral blood. These receptors were collected from a human donor in a cohort sampled during active COVID-19.

This rearrangement joins TRBV7-2 to TRBJ2-7; D gene ambiguous. CDR3 size: 11 residues. V lost 2 bases and J 3 bases, leaving 2 bases between the germline ends. Germline values: CDR1 SGHTA, CDR2 FQGNSA. This chain's CDR3 is CASSLLYEQYF. The CDR3 DNA reads TGTGCCAGCAGCTTACTCTACGAGCAGTACTTC. The whole variable domain, filled in from reference TRBV7-2 and TRBJ2-7, reads GAGVSQSPSNKVTEKGKDVELRCDPISGHTALYWYRQSLGQGLEFLIYFQGNSAPDKSGLPSDRFSAERTGGSVSTLTIQRTQQEDSAVYLCASSLLYEQYFGPGTRLTVT.

J is TRBJ2-5 and V is TRBV15, with 10 positions matching TRBD1. Germline V gene data show CDR1 as LNHNV and CDR2 as YYDKDF (reference sequence). The ends lost 3 bases at V and 1 base at J; junction bases unmatched: 5. The CDR3 totals 16 residues. CDR3: CATSRGDRGFQETQYF. In DNA, the CDR3 is TGTGCCACCAGCAGGGGGGACAGGGGCTTCCAAGAGACCCAGTACTTC.

This sequence joins TRBV29-1 and TRBJ2-1; 8 bases match TRBD2. V lost 6 bases and J lost 5; bases outside the gene matches: 12. The CDR3 contains 15 residues. Per the germline V gene, CDR1 is SQVTM and CDR2 is ANQGSEA. CDR3 residues: CSVPSGTRGNNEQFF. CDR3 coding DNA: TGCAGCGTGCCCTCCGGGACTAGGGGAAACAATGAGCAGTTCTTC.

This clone was observed a few times. The rearrangement joins TRBV27 to TRBJ1-1; tentative D call: TRBD1 (6 bases). Germline V gene sequence: CDR1 MNHEY, CDR2 SMNVEV (reference sequence). The CDR3 is made up of 11 amino acids. Trimming pared 11 bases from V and 8 bases from J, leaving 15 bases between. DNA of the CDR3: TGTGCCGCGTTACAGGGCTCAGAAGCTTTCTTT. It specifies CAALQGSEAFF.

The rearrangement uses TRBV29-1 and TRBJ1-2; 10 nucleotides align to TRBD1. The V gene end was trimmed by 4 bases and the J gene end by 6 bases; junction bases not matched to a gene: 5. Germline V gene data show CDR1 as SQVTM and CDR2 as ANQGSEA. This CDR3 contains 13 residues. The CDR3 protein is CSVVETGGDGYTF. As DNA, the CDR3 is TGCAGCGTTGTCGAGACAGGGGGCGATGGCTACACCTTC.

This chain links TRBV9 with TRBJ2-7; 10 bases are a match to TRBD2. The CDR3 totals 15 residues. V shed 0 bases and J 2 bases; nucleotides not matched to a gene: 2. In germline, CDR1 is SGDLS, CDR2 YYNGEE. CDR3 sequence (DNA): TGTGCCAGCAGCGTAGGGCTAGCGGGGGCCTACGAGCAGTACTTC. This translates into CASSVGLAGAYEQYF.

This rearrangement joins TRBV28 to TRBJ2-7; 10 bases align to TRBD1. This CDR3 is built from 14 residues. Germline CDR1 reads MDHEN; CDR2 reads SYDVKM. The ends lost 6 bases at V and 7 bases at J; junction bases unmatched: 9. CDR3 coding DNA: TGTGCCAGCAGCCCCCCTGACAGGGGGCGTGAGCAGTACTTC. Encoded protein: CASSPPDRGREQYF.

The chain joins TRBV5-1 to TRBJ2-3; D might be TRBD1 (5 bases). V dropped 4 bases and J dropped 5 bases, with 14 bases sitting between them. The CDR3 runs 14 residues. From germline, CDR1 is SGHRS and CDR2 YFSETQ. CDR3 coding DNA: TGCGCCAGCAGCAGGCAAGGGGCCGAAGATACGCAGTATTTT. This translates into CASSRQGAEDTQYF.

V usage is TRBV7-6 and J usage is TRBJ1-1, with D possibly TRBD1 on 6 matching bases. Germline CDR1 SGHVS, CDR2 FNYEAQ. Trimming pared 6 bases from V and 1 base from J, leaving 9 bases between. The CDR3 spans 13 residues. CDR3 in amino acids: CASSSTGNTEAFF. CDR3 DNA: TGTGCCAGCAGTTCGACAGGGAACACTGAAGCTTTCTTT.

This chain uses TRBV27 with TRBJ1-6; no clear D gene. The germline V gene has CDR1 MNHEY and CDR2 SMNVEV (reference sequence). The CDR3 runs 14 residues. Trimming cost V 5 bases and J 2 bases, with 7 bases left between them. CDR3 sequence reads: CASSPSAYNSPLHF. The CDR3 DNA follows: TGTGCCAGCAGTCCAAGCGCCTATAATTCACCCCTCCACTTT.

The chain uses TRBV6-5 and TRBJ2-1; TRBD2 matches 7 bases. The CDR3 sequence is 16 residues long. V lost 0 bases to trimming and J lost 4 bases; unmatched junction nucleotides: 6. The germline V gene encodes CDR1 MNHEY and CDR2 SVGAGI. The CDR3 DNA follows: TGTGCCAGCAGTTACTCGAGGGCTAGCGGTTACAATGAGCAGTTCTTC. It specifies CASSYSRASGYNEQFF.

V usage is TRBV18 and J usage is TRBJ1-5, with 9 nucleotides matching TRBD1. The junction had 3 bases not matched to a gene; V was cut back by 0 bases and J by 3 bases. Germline V lookup: CDR1 KGHSH, CDR2 LQKENI. The CDR3 extends over 16 amino acids. The CDR3 loop is CASSPPDRGPNQPQHF. For the CDR3, the DNA is TGTGCCAGCTCACCACCGGACAGGGGCCCCAATCAGCCCCAGCATTTT.

CDR3 nucleotide sequence: TGTGCCAGCAGCCCCACTGCCCTAGCGGGGGCCCCCAGGACCCACGAGCAGTACTTC. Residues: CASSPTALAGAPRTHEQYF. This chain links TRBV3-1 (or the pseudogene TRBV3-2) with TRBJ2-7; 10 nucleotides line up with TRBD2. V was pared by 4 bases and J by 5 bases, with 20 bases of the junction left unmatched. Germline V gene sequence: CDR1 LGHDT, CDR2 YNNKEL (reference sequence). There are 19 residues in the CDR3.

The chain joins TRBV4-3 to TRBJ2-7, with 9 bases fitting TRBD1. V shed 8 bases and J 5 bases; nucleotides not matched to a gene: 10. Germline CDR1 LGHNA, CDR2 YSLEER. This CDR3 region has 14 residues. Here the CDR3 reads CASGPGTGIHEQYF. The CDR3 DNA follows: TGCGCCAGCGGTCCCGGGACAGGGATCCACGAGCAGTACTTC.

The CDR3 coding sequence is TGTGCCAGCAGTCTGGGACTCGGCTACGAGCAGTACTTC. Its protein is CASSLGLGYEQYF. V is TRBV27 and J is TRBJ2-7; tentatively, D is TRBD2 (6 bases). There are 13 residues in the CDR3. The germline gives CDR1 MNHEY, CDR2 SMNVEV (reference sequence). V was trimmed by 5 bases and J by 3 bases, leaving 11 bases between them.

This chain links TRBV28 with TRBJ2-7, with D possibly matching TRBD2 (8 bases). CDR1 is MDHEN, CDR2 SYDVKM, per germline. This CDR3 is built from 14 residues. Trimming took off 6 bases at V and 3 bases at J, with 15 bases between the two ends. CDR3 DNA sequence: TGTGCCAGCAGGAGACAGGGACTAGTCTACGAGCAGTACTTC. This translates into CASRRQGLVYEQYF.

This sequence joins TRBV14 and TRBJ2-7; D possibly corresponds to TRBD1 (8 bases). CDR1 is SGHDN and CDR2 is FVKESK in the germline V gene. The V end was cut by 5 bases, the J end by 0 bases, with 14 bases between. The CDR3 runs 15 residues. CDR3 sequence (DNA): TGTGCCAGCAGCGGACTAGGGACAGGCTCCTACGAGCAGTACTTC. This sequence encodes CASSGLGTGSYEQYF.

The V gene is TRBV7-8, the J gene TRBJ2-1; TRBD1 is a possible D gene (5 bases). Germline CDR1 and CDR2: SGHVS and FQNEAQ. This CDR3 region has 18 residues. Trimming cost V 1 base and J 0 bases, with 16 bases left between them. CDR3 sequence: CASSLEGFARGSYNEQFF. The CDR3 DNA is TGTGCCAGCAGCTTAGAAGGGTTCGCTAGGGGCTCCTACAATGAGCAGTTCTTC.

The chain joins TRBV13 to TRBJ1-5; no firm D call. V dropped 3 bases and J dropped 4 bases, with 4 bases sitting between them. The length of the CDR3 is 12 residues. Germline V gene data show CDR1 as PRHDT and CDR2 as FYEKMQ (reference sequence). CDR3 nucleotides: TGTGCCAGCAGCTTCCTAAATCAGCCCCAGCATTTT. This gives the protein CASSFLNQPQHF.

CDR3 in amino acids: CASSLTAITGEQYF. The CDR3 coding sequence is TGTGCCAGCAGCTTGACAGCAATAACTGGCGAGCAGTACTTC. V usage is TRBV5-6 and J usage is TRBJ2-7, with D hard to call. Germline assignment: CDR1 SGHDT and CDR2 YYEEEE. V lost 1 base and J lost 6, with 14 bases in between. The CDR3 loop spans 14 amino acids.

CDR3 protein: CASSTTGDGYTF. In DNA, the CDR3 is TGTGCCAGCAGTACGACAGGGGATGGCTACACCTTC. The J gene is TRBJ1-2, the V gene TRBV6-2 or TRBV6-3; the match to TRBD1 covers 8 bases. J was trimmed by 6 bases and V by 5 bases; bases with no gene match: 2. This CDR3 contains 12 residues. Germline CDR1 is MNHEY and CDR2 is SVGEGT.

The chain carries TRBV7-9 and TRBJ1-5; perhaps TRBD1 as D (5 bases). Germline-derived CDR1 and CDR2 are SEHNR and FQNEAQ (reference sequence). The CDR3 has 16 residues. Deletions cut 1 base from V and 3 bases from J, with 13 bases between. CDR3 in amino acids: CASSLGVGGDNQPQHF. Here the CDR3 DNA reads TGTGCCAGCAGCTTAGGGGTCGGGGGTGACAATCAGCCCCAGCATTTT.

The chain combines TRBV7-2 with TRBJ1-5; no clear D. V was cut by 3 bases and J by 10 bases, with 22 bases left in between. The CDR3 covers 16 residues. Germline CDR1 and CDR2: SGHTA and FQGNSA. For the CDR3, the DNA is TGTGCCAGCAGCTTGGTATGGGTGGGGTCCGAGGGACCCCAGCATTTT. It codes for CASSLVWVGSEGPQHF.

The sample holds one count of this clone. For the CDR3, the DNA is TGTGCCAGCAGCTCGACGGGGTCCGAGCAGTACTTC. It encodes CASSSTGSEQYF. The chain links TRBV7-6 to TRBJ2-7, with D perhaps matching TRBD2 (5 bases). The CDR3 extends over 12 amino acids. Trimming cost V 4 bases and J 6 bases, with 10 bases left between them. Per the germline V gene, CDR1 is SGHVS and CDR2 is FNYEAQ.

The rearrangement uses TRBV24-1 and TRBJ2-3; D may be TRBD2 (6 bases). The CDR3 contains 15 residues. The germline V gene has CDR1 KGHDR and CDR2 SFDVKD. The V end lost 9 bases, the J end lost 0 bases, and 15 bases lay between the germline ends. The CDR3 DNA is TGTGCCACCGGAGCTAGCGACCTTAGCACAGATACGCAGTATTTT. This sequence encodes CATGASDLSTDTQYF.

This clone was seen a single time. This rearrangement joins TRBV18 to TRBJ1-1, with TRBD1 matching over 12 bases. The ends lost 3 bases at V and 5 bases at J; junction bases unmatched: 1. This CDR3 has 14 residues. The germline gives CDR1 KGHSH, CDR2 LQKENI. This CDR3 reads CASSPGQGATEAFF. The DNA for the CDR3 is TGTGCCAGCTCACCGGGACAGGGGGCAACTGAAGCTTTCTTT.

This chain connects TRBV12-3 or TRBV12-4 to TRBJ2-1, with 7 nucleotides matching TRBD1. The V gene end was trimmed by 3 bases and the J gene end by 13 bases; junction bases not matched to a gene: 6. The CDR3 consists of 12 residues. The DNA for the CDR3 is TGTGCCAGCAGTTTTGGGGGACAGAATCAGTTCTTC. It yields the protein CASSFGGQNQFF.

V and J are TRBV6-5 and TRBJ2-7; 16 nucleotides match TRBD2. V lost 6 bases, J lost 9 bases, and 8 bases stayed unmatched. The CDR3 runs to 15 residues. Looked up from germline, CDR1 is MNHEY and CDR2 is SVGAGI. Here the CDR3 DNA reads TGTGCCAGCAGCCCCGGGACTAGCGGGAGGGAAAGGCAGTACTTC. This codes for CASSPGTSGRERQYF.

In this sample, this clone turned up a few times. The chain recombines TRBV19 with TRBJ1-4; D may be TRBD1 (6 bases). Trimming pared 5 bases from V and 0 bases from J, leaving 10 bases between. The CDR3 consists of 15 residues. Germline CDR1 is LNHDA and CDR2 is SQIVND (reference sequence). The CDR3 loop is CASSPRQATNEKLFF. CDR3 sequence (DNA): TGTGCCAGTAGTCCACGACAGGCAACTAATGAAAAACTGTTTTTT.

This clone has only one observation. This sequence joins TRBV5-8 and TRBJ1-5; 8 bases line up with TRBD1. CDR3 length: 15 amino acids. CDR1 is SGHTS, CDR2 YDEGEE, per germline. Trimming cost V 4 bases and J 8 bases; bases outside gene matches: 11. The CDR3 DNA sequence: TGTGCCAGCAGCCAAGGGCAGGGGGCGGGTGAGCCCCAGCATTTT. Encoded protein: CASSQGQGAGEPQHF.

The rearrangement links TRBV7-6 to TRBJ2-5; 7 bases line up with TRBD1. The CDR3 extends over 15 amino acids. The V segment lost 4 bases and the J segment 0 bases; nucleotides outside the gene matches: 5. CDR1 and CDR2 (germline): SGHVS, FNYEAQ. CDR3 in amino acids: CASSSRQGYQETQYF. DNA of the CDR3: TGTGCCAGCAGCTCCAGACAGGGATACCAAGAGACCCAGTACTTC.

This sequence joins TRBV7-2 and TRBJ1-2; perhaps TRBD1 as D (5 bases). Trimming removed 5 bases from V and 1 base from J, with 11 bases in between. Germline V CDR1 and CDR2: SGHTA, FQGNSA. The CDR3 extends over 14 amino acids. The CDR3 DNA reads TGTGCCAGCAGCCCCGTGGGACTTAACTATGGCTACACCTTC. Translation gives CASSPVGLNYGYTF.